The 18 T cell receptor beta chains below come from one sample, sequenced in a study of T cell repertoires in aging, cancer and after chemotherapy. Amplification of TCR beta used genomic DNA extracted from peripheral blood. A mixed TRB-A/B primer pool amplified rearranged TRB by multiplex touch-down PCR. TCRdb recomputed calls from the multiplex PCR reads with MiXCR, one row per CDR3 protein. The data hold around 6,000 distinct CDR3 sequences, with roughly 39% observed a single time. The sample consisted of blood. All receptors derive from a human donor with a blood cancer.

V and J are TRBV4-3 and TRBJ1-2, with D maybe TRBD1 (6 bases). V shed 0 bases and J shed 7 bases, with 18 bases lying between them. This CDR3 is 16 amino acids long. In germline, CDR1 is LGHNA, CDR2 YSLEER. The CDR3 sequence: CASSQDRGSRQSGYTF. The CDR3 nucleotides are TGCGCCAGCAGCCAAGACAGGGGAAGCAGACAGTCTGGCTACACCTTC.

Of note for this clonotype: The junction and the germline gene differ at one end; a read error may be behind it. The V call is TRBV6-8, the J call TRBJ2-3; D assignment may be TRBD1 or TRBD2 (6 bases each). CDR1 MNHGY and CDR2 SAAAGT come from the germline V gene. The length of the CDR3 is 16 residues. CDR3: CASSEFQGRSRDTQYF. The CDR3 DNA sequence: TGTGCCAGCAGTGAATTCCAGGGGAGGAGCAGAGATACGCAGTATTTT.

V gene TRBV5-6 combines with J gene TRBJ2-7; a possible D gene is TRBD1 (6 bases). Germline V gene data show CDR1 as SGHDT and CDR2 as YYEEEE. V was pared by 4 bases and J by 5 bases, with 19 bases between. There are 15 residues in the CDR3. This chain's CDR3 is CASSGLDMGAHEQYF. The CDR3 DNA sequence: TGTGCCAGCAGCGGACTGGACATGGGGGCCCACGAGCAGTACTTC.

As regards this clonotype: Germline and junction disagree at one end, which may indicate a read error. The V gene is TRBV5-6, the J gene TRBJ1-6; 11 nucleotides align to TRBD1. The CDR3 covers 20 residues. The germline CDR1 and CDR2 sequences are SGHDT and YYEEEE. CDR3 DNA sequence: TGTGCCAGCAGCCCGACCCCAGGACAGGGGGCTAGCTCCTATAATTCAACCCTCCACTTT. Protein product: CASSPTPGQGASSYNSTLHF.

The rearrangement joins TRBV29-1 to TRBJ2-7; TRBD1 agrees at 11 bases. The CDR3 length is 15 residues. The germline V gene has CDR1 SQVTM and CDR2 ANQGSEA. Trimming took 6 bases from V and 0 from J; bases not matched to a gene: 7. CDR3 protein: CSVSMGTGGSYEQYF. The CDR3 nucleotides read TGCAGCGTGTCCATGGGGACAGGGGGCTCCTACGAGCAGTACTTC.

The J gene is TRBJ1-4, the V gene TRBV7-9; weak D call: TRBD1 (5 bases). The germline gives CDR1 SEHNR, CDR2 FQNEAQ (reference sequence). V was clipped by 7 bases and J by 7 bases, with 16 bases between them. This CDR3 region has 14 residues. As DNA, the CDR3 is TGTGCCAGCACTACCGGGCAGGGTGTTGAAAAACTGTTTTTT. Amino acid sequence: CASTTGQGVEKLFF.

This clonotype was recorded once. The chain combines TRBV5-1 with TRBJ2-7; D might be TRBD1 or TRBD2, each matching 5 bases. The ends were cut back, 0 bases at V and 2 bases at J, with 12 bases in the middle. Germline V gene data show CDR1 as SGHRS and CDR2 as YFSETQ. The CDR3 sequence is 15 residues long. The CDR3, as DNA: TGCGCCAGCAGCTTGGATGGGGGAACCGCCTACGAGCAGTACTTC. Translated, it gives CASSLDGGTAYEQYF.

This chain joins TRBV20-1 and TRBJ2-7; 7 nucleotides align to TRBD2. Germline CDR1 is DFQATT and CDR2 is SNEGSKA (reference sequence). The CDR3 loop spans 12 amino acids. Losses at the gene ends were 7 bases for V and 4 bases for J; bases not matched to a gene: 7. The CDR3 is CSGELALYEQYF. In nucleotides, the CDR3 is TGCAGTGGAGAACTAGCGCTGTACGAGCAGTACTTC.

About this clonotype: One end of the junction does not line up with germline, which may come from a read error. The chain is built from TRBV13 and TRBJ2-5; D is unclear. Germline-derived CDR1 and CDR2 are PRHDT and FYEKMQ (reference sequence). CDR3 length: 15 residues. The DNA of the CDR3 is TGCGCCAGCAGCTTCGCCCTTCTCGGGCAAGAGACCCAGTACTTC. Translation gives CASSFALLGQETQYF. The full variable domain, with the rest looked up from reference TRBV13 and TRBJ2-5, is AAGVIQSPRHLIKEKRETATLKCYPIPRHDTVYWYQQGPGQDPQFLISFYEKMQSDKGSIPDRFSAQQFSDYHSELNMSSLELGDSALYFCASSFALLGQETQYFGPGTRLLVL.

In DNA form, the CDR3 reads TGCAGTGCTAGCCTTTTTGGGTTTCGGGAAAAACTGTTTTTT. Its translation is CSASLFGFREKLFF. The gene calls are TRBV20-1 and TRBJ1-4; D gene unclear. Germline V gene lookup returns CDR1 DFQATT and CDR2 SNEGSKA (reference sequence). The V end lost 3 bases, the J end lost 8 bases, and 16 bases lay between the germline ends. CDR3 length equals 14 residues.

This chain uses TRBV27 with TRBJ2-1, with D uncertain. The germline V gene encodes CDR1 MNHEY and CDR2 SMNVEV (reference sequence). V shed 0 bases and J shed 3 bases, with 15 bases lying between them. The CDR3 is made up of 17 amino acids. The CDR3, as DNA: TGTGCCAGCAGTTTATCGGTAGGCCAGAGCAACTACAATGAGCAGTTCTTC. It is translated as CASSLSVGQSNYNEQFF.

The CDR3 spells CSAGGSTNEQFF. The CDR3 DNA follows: TGCAGTGCAGGGGGGTCGACCAATGAGCAGTTCTTC. The chain uses TRBV20-1 and TRBJ2-1; D assignment may be TRBD1 or TRBD2 (6 bases each). Germline CDR1 reads DFQATT; CDR2 reads SNEGSKA (reference sequence). V dropped 6 bases and J dropped 6 bases, with 12 bases sitting between them. This CDR3 region has 12 residues.

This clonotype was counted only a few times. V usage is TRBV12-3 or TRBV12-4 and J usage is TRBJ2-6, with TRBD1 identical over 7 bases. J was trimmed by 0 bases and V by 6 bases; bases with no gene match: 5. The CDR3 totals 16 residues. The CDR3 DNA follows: TGTGCCAGCAGGGGCGACAGGGCCTCTGGGGCCAACGTCCTGACTTTC. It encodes CASRGDRASGANVLTF.

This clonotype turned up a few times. This chain's CDR3 is CAWGGISDTEAFF. Here the CDR3 DNA reads TGTGCCTGGGGGGGGATCTCGGACACTGAAGCTTTCTTT. The rearrangement uses TRBV30 and TRBJ1-1; D might be TRBD1 (5 bases). Deletions cut 5 bases from V and 3 bases from J, with 13 bases between. From germline, CDR1 is GTSNPN and CDR2 SVGIG (reference sequence). The CDR3 loop spans 13 amino acids.

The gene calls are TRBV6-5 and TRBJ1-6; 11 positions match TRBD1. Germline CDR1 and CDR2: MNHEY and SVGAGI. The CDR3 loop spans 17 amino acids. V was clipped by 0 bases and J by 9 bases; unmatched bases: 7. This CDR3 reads CASSYSMGGQGGSPLHF. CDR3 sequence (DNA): TGTGCCAGCAGTTACTCGATGGGGGGACAGGGGGGTTCACCCCTCCACTTT.

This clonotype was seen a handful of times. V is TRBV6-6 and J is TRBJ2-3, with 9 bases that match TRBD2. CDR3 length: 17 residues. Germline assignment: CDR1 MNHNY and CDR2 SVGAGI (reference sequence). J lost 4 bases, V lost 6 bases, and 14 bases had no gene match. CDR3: CASSSGTSRVLADTQYF. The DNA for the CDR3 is TGTGCCAGCAGCTCGGGGACTAGCCGGGTCCTCGCAGATACGCAGTATTTT.

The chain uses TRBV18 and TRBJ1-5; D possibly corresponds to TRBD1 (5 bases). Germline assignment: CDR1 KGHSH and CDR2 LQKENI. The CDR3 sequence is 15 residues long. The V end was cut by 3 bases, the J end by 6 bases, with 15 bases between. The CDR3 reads CASSPEVRGGQPQHF. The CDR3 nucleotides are TGTGCCAGCTCACCGGAGGTTAGGGGAGGTCAGCCCCAGCATTTT.

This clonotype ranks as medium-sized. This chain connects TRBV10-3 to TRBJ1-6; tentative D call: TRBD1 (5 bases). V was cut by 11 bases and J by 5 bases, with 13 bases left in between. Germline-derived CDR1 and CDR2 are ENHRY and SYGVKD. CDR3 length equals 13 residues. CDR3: CAVGGTDNSPLHF. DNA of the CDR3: TGTGCCGTCGGGGGAACAGATAATTCACCCCTCCACTTT.